The text below deals with one TCR beta chain. These data belong to a study of blood T cell repertoires in COVID-19. This CDR3 is built from 13 residues. CDR1 and CDR2 from the germline V gene are SGHAT and FQNNGV. V dropped 5 bases and J dropped 7 bases, with 13 bases sitting between them. TCRdb's table, derived via immunoSEQ multiplex PCR, lists solely in-frame clones and lacks some. This sample has roughly 200,000 clones, with approximately 85% found just once. Sequencing was done on a sample of PBMCs or T cells enriched from blood (not recorded which). The origin of this receptor is a man between 35 and 55 years old who had recovered from COVID-19. The chain carries TRBV11-2 and TRBJ2-3; D might be TRBD1 (6 bases). CDR3 protein: CASSLNRVNTQYF. Written as DNA, the CDR3 is TGTGCCAGCAGCCTCAACAGGGTAAATACGCAGTATTTT.